What follows are 4 T cell receptor beta chains derived from one specimen sequenced in a study of Graves' ophthalmopathy and Graves' hyperthyroidism. TCR beta CDR3 regions were amplified from RNA transcripts. HTBI-primed RT-PCR formed the first round, and a multiplex PCR formed the second. TCRdb reprocessed the multiplex PCR reads with MiXCR, giving one entry per CDR3 protein. Of 580,000 or so distinct CDR3 sequences in the sample, approximately 37% were seen once. The sequencing input was peripheral blood or thyroid tissue (not recorded which). These receptors were taken from an adult man with Graves' hyperthyroidism.

This clonotype was seen ten or more times. This chain uses TRBV19 with TRBJ2-7; D tentatively fits TRBD1 or TRBD2 (5 bases each). The CDR3 contains 14 residues. The V end was cut by 7 bases, the J end by 2 bases, with 15 bases between. Germline CDR1 is LNHDA and CDR2 is SQIVND (reference sequence). The CDR3 region is CASKAGTDPYEQYF. CDR3 nucleotide sequence: TGTGCCAGTAAGGCCGGGACGGATCCCTACGAGCAGTACTTC.

The rearrangement joins TRBV25-1 to TRBJ2-3; TRBD2 aligns across 12 bases. The CDR3 covers 16 residues. J was trimmed by 1 base and V by 3 bases; bases with no gene match: 2. Per germline, CDR1 MGHDK and CDR2 SYGVNS. The DNA of the CDR3 is TGTGCCAGCAGTGACCCTAGCGGGGGGGGCACAGATACGCAGTATTTT. Translated, it gives CASSDPSGGGTDTQYF.

This clonotype was seen more than once but under ten times. The genes are TRBV5-1 and TRBJ1-1, with 9 positions matching TRBD1. Germline trimming cut 3 bases from V and 1 base from J; bases unmatched to any gene: 7. This CDR3 is 16 amino acids long. Germline V gives CDR1 SGHRS, CDR2 YFSETQ. CDR3 region: CASSWGDRDTNTEAFF. The DNA of the CDR3 is TGCGCCAGCAGCTGGGGGGACAGGGATACGAACACTGAAGCTTTCTTT.

Many counts were recorded for this clonotype. The genes are TRBV12-5 and TRBJ1-1, with a tentative D call TRBD1 (6 bases). The V end lost 6 bases, the J end lost 5 bases, and 16 bases lay between the germline ends. The CDR3 is made up of 14 amino acids. Germline V gene sequence: CDR1 LGHNT, CDR2 FRNRAP. As DNA, the CDR3 is TGTGCTAGTGGCCTGGTCGGACAGTGGACTGAAGCTTTCTTT. Its translation is CASGLVGQWTEAFF. Complete variable domain (other parts from reference TRBV12-5 and TRBJ1-1): DARVTQTPRHKVTEMGQEVTMRCQPILGHNTVFWYRQTMMQGLELLAYFRNRAPLDDSGMPKDRFSAEMPDATLATLKIQPSEPRDSAVYFCASGLVGQWTEAFFGQGTRLTVV.